The rows below give T cell receptor beta chains drawn from one sample of a study of Graves' ophthalmopathy and Graves' hyperthyroidism. MiXCR, applied by TCRdb to the multiplex PCR reads, yields one record per CDR3 protein. The sample shows hundreds of thousands of distinct CDR3 sequences, 21% of them seen only once. The specimen sequenced was peripheral blood. All receptors derive from a woman aged 18-30 years with stable Graves' hyperthyroidism. The CDR3 runs from the conserved cysteine through the conserved F or W. The D gene is left open where the match is weak. Clone size, where shown, is once, few, many, or a class for clones that have expanded.

clone_size	v_call	j_call	d_call	cdr3_aa	cdr3_nt
-	TRBV20-1	TRBJ2-7	-	CSARAGRTGRHEQYF	TGCAGTGCTAGGGCCGGGAGGACAGGGAGGCATGAGCAGTACTTC
many	TRBV12-3/TRBV12-4	TRBJ1-2	TRBD1	CASSPLGTGLYGYTF	TGTGCCAGCAGCCCGCTCGGGACAGGACTCTATGGCTACACCTTC
many	TRBV20-1	TRBJ1-1	-	CSALRRQVMDTEASF	TGCAGTGCACTAAGACGTCAGGTTATGGACACTGAAGCTTCCTTT
many	TRBV4-1	TRBJ2-2	-	CASSQLRLVRLRAPGELFF	TGCGCCAGCAGCCAATTACGGCTCGTTCGACTCCGGGCCCCCGGGGAGCTGTTTTTT
many	TRBV5-1	TRBJ2-7	TRBD1	CASSPGTGGPYEQYF	TGCGCCAGCAGCCCTGGGACAGGGGGCCCCTACGAGCAGTACTTC
many	TRBV19	TRBJ1-5	-	CASSRARGYQPQHF	TGTGCCAGTAGTAGAGCCAGGGGATATCAGCCCCAGCATTTT
-	TRBV11-2	TRBJ2-7	-	CASSFNPPGYEQYF	TGTGCCAGCAGCTTCAACCCTCCAGGCTACGAGCAGTACTTC
many	TRBV6-5	TRBJ2-7	-	CASSYSRPGRNYEQYF	TGTGCCAGCAGTTACTCCAGACCGGGACGGAACTACGAGCAGTACTTC
-	TRBV13	TRBJ1-1	TRBD1	CASSPGQGILGTEAFF	TGTGCCAGCAGCCCGGGACAGGGGATATTGGGCACTGAAGCTTTCTTT
-	TRBV29-1	TRBJ1-1	-	CSVAGVMDTDAFF	TGCAGCGTTGCTGGGGTTATGGACACTGATGCTTTCTTT
few	TRBV6-2/TRBV6-3	TRBJ2-5	TRBD2	CASSNTGLAGQKETQYF	TGTGCCAGCAGTAATACTGGACTAGCGGGCCAGAAAGAGACCCAGTACTTC
few	TRBV6-1	TRBJ1-1	TRBD1	CASSEIRGDTEAFF	TGTGCCAGCAGTGAAATCAGGGGGGACACTGAAGCTTTCTTT
many	TRBV14	TRBJ1-5	-	CASSQGRNQPQHF	TGTGCCAGCAGCCAAGGACGCAATCAGCCCCAGCATTTT
many	TRBV10-3	TRBJ1-6	-	CAISEQGNSPLHF	TGTGCCATCAGTGAGCAGGGGAATTCACCCCTCCACTTT
many	TRBV5-1	TRBJ2-5	TRBD1	CASSLRLGQTQETQYF	TGCGCCAGCAGCCTCCGGCTGGGACAGACTCAAGAGACCCAGTACTTC
few	TRBV28	TRBJ1-6	TRBD1	CAAQPTTGQNSPLHF	TGTGCCGCCCAACCAACGACAGGGCAAAATTCACCCCTCCACTTT
many	TRBV28	TRBJ2-7	-	CASSLVHRYEQYF	TGTGCCAGCAGTTTAGTACACCGCTACGAGCAGTACTTC
many	TRBV5-1	TRBJ1-2	TRBD1	CASSLGDSFVYGYTF	TGCGCCAGCAGCTTGGGGGACAGTTTCGTCTATGGCTACACCTTC
-	TRBV11-1	TRBJ2-2	TRBD1	CASSLRQGADTGELFF	TGTGCCAGCAGCTTGAGACAGGGGGCCGACACCGGGGAGCTGTTTTTT
many	TRBV28	TRBJ1-1	TRBD1	CASSSRTGLTGDTEAFF	TGTGCCAGCAGTTCACGGACAGGGTTAACGGGAGACACTGAAGCTTTCTTT
-	TRBV29-1	TRBJ2-5	-	CSVRTDQETQYF	TGCAGCGTTCGGACGGACCAAGAGACCCAGTACTTC
-	TRBV20-1	TRBJ1-2	-	CSARLQTYGYTF	TGCAGTGCTAGACTACAGACATATGGCTACACCTTC
many	TRBV6-2/TRBV6-3	TRBJ1-2	-	CASRSTGSYNYGYTF	TGTGCCAGCAGGTCAACAGGGAGCTATAACTATGGCTACACCTTC
few	TRBV4-1	TRBJ2-7	TRBD2	CASSLASGSIYEQYF	TGCGCCAGCAGCCTCGCTAGCGGGAGTATTTACGAGCAGTACTTC
many	TRBV5-1	TRBJ2-7	TRBD1	CASSLLQGAQVEQYF	TGCGCCAGCAGCTTACTACAGGGGGCGCAAGTCGAGCAGTACTTC
many	TRBV12-3/TRBV12-4	TRBJ2-5	-	CASSLVGRGAETQYF	TGTGCCAGCAGTTTGGTAGGCAGGGGGGCAGAGACCCAGTACTTC
many	TRBV25-1	TRBJ1-1	-	CASSDVNTEAFF	TGTGCCAGCAGTGACGTGAACACTGAAGCTTTCTTT
many	TRBV19	TRBJ2-5	-	CASSTGTVFQETQYF	TGTGCCAGTAGCACCGGGACTGTTTTCCAAGAGACCCAGTACTTC
-	TRBV6-1	TRBJ1-5	-	CASSEERGNNQPQHF	TGTGCCAGCAGTGAAGAAAGAGGAAATAATCAGCCCCAGCATTTT